The next 20 T cell receptor beta chains were all read from a single sample in a study of blood T cell repertoires in COVID-19. Measured with immunoSEQ multiplex PCR; TCRdb has only the in-frame clones, and not every one. The table includes 200,000 to 250,000 clones, roughly 85% detected once. The sample taken for sequencing was peripheral blood. These receptors were taken from a man in his forties with acute or convalescent COVID-19.

The chain recombines TRBV6-1 with TRBJ2-3; D may be TRBD2 (7 bases). The CDR3 covers 16 residues. Germline V lookup: CDR1 MNHNS, CDR2 SASEGT. V was trimmed by 4 bases and J by 3 bases, leaving 17 bases between them. The CDR3, as DNA: TGTGCCAGCAGTGGGATATTACAGGGAGGGACAGATACGCAGTATTTT. The encoded protein is CASSGILQGGTDTQYF.

The V and J genes are TRBV11-2 and TRBJ2-1; 14 bases line up with TRBD2. The CDR3 runs to 17 residues. Germline lookup yields CDR1 SGHAT and CDR2 FQNNGV. V was pared by 8 bases and J by 5 bases, with 11 bases of the junction left unmatched. The CDR3: CASGIFAGLAGDNEQFF. The DNA for the CDR3 is TGTGCCAGCGGGATTTTTGCGGGACTAGCGGGGGACAATGAGCAGTTCTTC.

The chain recombines TRBV2 with TRBJ1-6, with D maybe TRBD1 (6 bases). Germline CDR1 SNHLY, CDR2 FYNNEI. The CDR3 consists of 16 residues. With 6 bases removed from V and 7 bases from J, the gap between germline ends came to 19 bases. Here the CDR3 reads CASRLSGASGNSPLHF. The CDR3 DNA follows: TGTGCCAGCAGGCTCTCAGGGGCTAGTGGGAATTCACCCCTCCACTTT.

The chain recombines TRBV15 with TRBJ1-1; 9 bases are a match to TRBD1. J was trimmed by 4 bases and V by 3 bases; bases with no gene match: 0. Looked up from germline, CDR1 is LNHNV and CDR2 is YYDKDF (reference sequence). CDR3 length equals 13 residues. Here the CDR3 DNA reads TGTGCCACCAGCAGGGACAGGGGCACTGAAGCTTTCTTT. It is translated as CATSRDRGTEAFF.

The CDR3 loop is CASSESERMRPQHF. The CDR3 coding sequence is TGCGCCAGCAGTGAGTCCGAGAGGATGAGGCCCCAGCATTTT. The gene calls are TRBV10-2 and TRBJ1-5; D uncertain. Deletions cut 0 bases from V and 9 bases from J, with 12 bases between. The CDR3 extends over 14 amino acids. The germline V gene encodes CDR1 WSHSY and CDR2 SAAADI.

The CDR3 protein is CASSVVGLADTQYF. The CDR3 DNA is TGTGCCAGCAGCGTAGTTGGCTTAGCGGATACGCAGTATTTT. V usage is TRBV9 and J usage is TRBJ2-3; tentatively, D is TRBD2 (5 bases). V gave up 0 bases and J gave up 6 bases, with 11 bases separating them. This CDR3 has 14 residues. Germline V gives CDR1 SGDLS, CDR2 YYNGEE.

The sample holds one count of this clone. The rearrangement links TRBV5-1 to TRBJ1-2; tentative D call: TRBD1 (6 bases). V gave up 1 base and J gave up 6 bases, with 13 bases separating them. Germline V gene data show CDR1 as SGHRS and CDR2 as YFSETQ. The CDR3 consists of 14 residues. The CDR3 bases are TGCGCCAGCAGCTTGTCTGGTCAGGGGAATGGCTACACCTTC. This gives the protein CASSLSGQGNGYTF.

V is TRBV3-1 (or the pseudogene TRBV3-2) and J is TRBJ1-1; perhaps TRBD1 as D (6 bases). The CDR3 loop spans 12 amino acids. Trimming took off 2 bases at V and 9 bases at J, with 10 bases between the two ends. Germline values: CDR1 LGHDT, CDR2 YNNKEL (reference sequence). CDR3 sequence reads: CASSQSQGKAFF. CDR3 DNA: TGTGCCAGCAGCCAATCCCAGGGGAAAGCTTTCTTT.

The chain uses TRBV30 and TRBJ2-1; D perhaps matches TRBD2 (7 bases). V was shortened by 7 bases and J by 0 bases, with 25 bases between the two germline ends. The CDR3 extends over 18 amino acids. Germline CDR1 and CDR2: GTSNPN and SVGIG (reference sequence). CDR3 in DNA: TGTGCCTCCCAAGGGGGGGGCCGAATCTCGAGCTCCTACAATGAGCAGTTCTTC. It yields the protein CASQGGGRISSSYNEQFF.

This clone was seen a few times. V and J are TRBV19 and TRBJ2-2, with TRBD2 matching 10 bases. J was trimmed by 3 bases and V by 3 bases; bases with no gene match: 10. In germline, CDR1 is LNHDA, CDR2 SQIVND (reference sequence). The CDR3 is 18 residues long. As DNA, the CDR3 is TGTGCCAGTAGTATGTTACTAGCGGGGTATATTGACACCGGGGAGCTGTTTTTT. It is translated as CASSMLLAGYIDTGELFF.

A note on this clone: Other nucleotide sequences in the sample specify the same CDR3. J is TRBJ1-3 and V is TRBV30; D is perhaps TRBD1 (5 bases). Germline CDR1 GTSNPN, CDR2 SVGIG (reference sequence). Trimming removed 0 bases from V and 3 bases from J, with 12 bases in between. The CDR3 is 15 residues long. The CDR3 loop is CAWSVGARVGNTIYF. The CDR3 bases are TGTGCCTGGAGTGTAGGGGCCAGGGTTGGAAACACCATATATTTT.

The rearrangement uses TRBV9 and TRBJ2-7, with 7 bases fitting TRBD1. The V gene end was trimmed by 2 bases and the J gene end by 4 bases; junction bases not matched to a gene: 9. The CDR3 length is 15 residues. Germline CDR1 and CDR2: SGDLS and YYNGEE. CDR3 DNA sequence: TGTGCCAGCAGCGTGTCGGGACAGCACTCTTACGAGCAGTACTTC. This encodes CASSVSGQHSYEQYF.

Points on this clone: The same CDR3 also results from other DNA sequences found in this sample. This chain links TRBV20-1 with TRBJ1-1; no clear D gene. Between the trimmed V and J ends, which lost 6 bases and 1 base, there was a span of 6 bases. The CDR3 is 11 residues long. Germline CDR1 and CDR2: DFQATT and SNEGSKA (reference sequence). The CDR3 region has the DNA TGCAGTGCCCGGGGGAACACTGAAGCTTTCTTT. Translation: CSARGNTEAFF.

This clone was seen a handful of times. The rearrangement joins TRBV15 to TRBJ2-5; 10 nucleotides match TRBD2. V lost 0 bases, J lost 4 bases, and 2 bases stayed unmatched. Germline-derived CDR1 and CDR2 are LNHNV and YYDKDF (reference sequence). This CDR3 contains 15 residues. CDR3 sequence reads: CATSRESGGAETQYF. The CDR3 coding sequence is TGTGCCACCAGCAGAGAAAGCGGGGGGGCAGAGACCCAGTACTTC.

The sample holds one count of this clone. V is TRBV5-6 and J is TRBJ1-2, with unresolved D. The V gene's germline CDR1 is SGHDT and CDR2 YYEEEE. This CDR3 spans 14 amino acids. V dropped 0 bases and J dropped 3 bases, with 9 bases sitting between them. The CDR3 DNA is TGTGCCAGCAGCTTGGCCGGAGGAGACTATGGCTACACCTTC. Translation: CASSLAGGDYGYTF.

The genes are TRBV5-1 and TRBJ2-3, with D unresolved. The CDR3 totals 15 residues. The germline gives CDR1 SGHRS, CDR2 YFSETQ. Trimming took off 2 bases at V and 1 base at J, with 11 bases between the two ends. The CDR3: CASSFLRVGTDTQYF. For the CDR3, the DNA is TGCGCCAGCAGCTTTCTCCGGGTCGGCACAGATACGCAGTATTTT. Variable domain in full (rest from reference TRBV5-1 and TRBJ2-3): KAGVTQTPRYLIKTRGQQVTLSCSPISGHRSVSWYQQTPGQGLQFLFEYFSETQRNKGNFPGRFSGRQFSNSRSEMNVSTLELGDSALYLCASSFLRVGTDTQYFGPGTRLTVL.

The chain links TRBV10-2 to TRBJ2-1; TRBD2 is a possible D gene (5 bases). Germline lookup yields CDR1 WSHSY and CDR2 SAAADI. V shed 11 bases and J shed 2 bases, with 13 bases lying between them. The CDR3 is made up of 13 amino acids. The CDR3, as DNA: TGCGCCGGAGCGGTTACCACCTACAATGAGCAGTTCTTC. This encodes CAGAVTTYNEQFF.

The chain joins TRBV9 to TRBJ1-3; possibly TRBD1 for D (6 bases). The CDR3 is 14 amino acids. Germline values: CDR1 SGDLS, CDR2 YYNGEE. V dropped 0 bases and J dropped 3 bases, with 7 bases sitting between them. CDR3: CASSVAGDGNTIYF. In DNA form, the CDR3 reads TGTGCCAGCAGCGTAGCAGGGGATGGAAACACCATATATTTT.

The chain uses TRBV7-2 and TRBJ1-2; TRBD1 aligns across 8 bases. Per germline, CDR1 SGHTA and CDR2 FQGNSA. After removal of 3 bases from V and 7 bases from J, the junction contained 7 bases not matched to a gene. This CDR3 is built from 14 residues. The CDR3 sequence is CASSLDGQGSGYTF. The DNA for the CDR3 is TGTGCCAGCAGCTTGGACGGACAGGGCAGTGGCTACACCTTC.

The J gene is TRBJ2-5, the V gene TRBV30; D uncertain. V lost 3 bases to trimming and J lost 4 bases, with 6 bases between them. This CDR3 spans 11 amino acids. Looked up from germline, CDR1 is GTSNPN and CDR2 is SVGIG (reference sequence). As DNA, the CDR3 is TGTGCCTGGAGGGCCGCAGAGACCCAGTACTTC. Amino acids: CAWRAAETQYF.